This is a list of T cell receptor beta chains from one sample in a study of T-cell reconstitution after alpha-beta-depleted transplantation in children. From the PCR reads, TCRdb called clonotypes with MiXCR, one entry per CDR3 protein. The sample yields about 610,000 distinct CDR3 sequences, roughly a tenth seen once. The starting material was PBMCs from the stem cell graft donor, obtained from the stem cell graft. The receptors derive from a human donor who donated a stem cell graft to a child with acute myeloid leukemia. CDR3s include the opening cysteine and the closing phenylalanine or tryptophan. For some rows the clone size is stated as once, few or many, or as a class when expanded; others skip it.

v_gene: TRBV6-5; abundance: -; j_gene: TRBJ2-1; CDR3aa: CASSLGLANSPQFF
v_gene: TRBV5-1; abundance: few; j_gene: TRBJ1-2; CDR3aa: CASSLGGRRDHGYTF
v_gene: TRBV30; abundance: -; j_gene: TRBJ2-2; CDR3aa: CAGGTSGNTGELFF
v_gene: TRBV7-2; abundance: few; j_gene: TRBJ2-7; CDR3aa: CASRPLPLGEQYF
v_gene: TRBV7-9; abundance: -; j_gene: TRBJ2-2; CDR3aa: CASSKRTSGDLTGELFF
v_gene: TRBV7-9; abundance: -; j_gene: TRBJ1-5; CDR3aa: CASSLNGVNQPQHF
v_gene: TRBV7-2; abundance: -; j_gene: TRBJ2-2; CDR3aa: CASSPYSGSAGELFF
v_gene: TRBV5-1; abundance: many; j_gene: TRBJ2-3; CDR3aa: CASSLLAGVLTDTQYF
v_gene: TRBV12-3/TRBV12-4; abundance: few; j_gene: TRBJ2-3; CDR3aa: CASNPGGAGINTQYF
v_gene: TRBV4-1; abundance: -; j_gene: TRBJ2-2; CDR3aa: CASSQDVREVRTGELFF
v_gene: TRBV12-3/TRBV12-4; abundance: -; j_gene: TRBJ1-4; CDR3aa: CASSLKGAGEKLFF
v_gene: TRBV4-3; abundance: many; j_gene: TRBJ2-7; CDR3aa: CASSLEEGAYEQYF
v_gene: TRBV28; abundance: few; j_gene: TRBJ2-1; CDR3aa: CASRGPDSYNEQFF
v_gene: TRBV7-2; abundance: -; j_gene: TRBJ2-1; CDR3aa: CASSPYPGLPSYNEQFF
v_gene: TRBV4-1; abundance: few; j_gene: TRBJ2-3; CDR3aa: CASSLPIWSTTDTQYF
v_gene: TRBV12-3/TRBV12-4; abundance: many; j_gene: TRBJ2-7; CDR3aa: CASRETGKEQYF
v_gene: TRBV20-1; abundance: -; j_gene: TRBJ1-3; CDR3aa: CSAPKTAGNTIYF
v_gene: TRBV28; abundance: many; j_gene: TRBJ1-2; CDR3aa: CASSSGYGYTF
v_gene: TRBV20-1; abundance: -; j_gene: TRBJ2-5; CDR3aa: CRGAEETQYF
v_gene: TRBV7-2; abundance: many; j_gene: TRBJ2-1; CDR3aa: CASSSRTSGSQFF
v_gene: TRBV20-1; abundance: few; j_gene: TRBJ2-4; CDR3aa: CSASAVLAKNIQYF
v_gene: TRBV5-1; abundance: many; j_gene: TRBJ2-3; CDR3aa: CASSLLAREADTQYF
v_gene: TRBV2; abundance: -; j_gene: TRBJ2-2; CDR3aa: CASSEGLATTGELFF
v_gene: TRBV20-1; abundance: -; j_gene: TRBJ2-1; CDR3aa: CSARGVTSKGGEQFF
v_gene: TRBV6-1; abundance: medium-sized; j_gene: TRBJ2-2; CDR3aa: CASSEAGTTGELFF
v_gene: TRBV7-9; abundance: few; j_gene: TRBJ2-3; CDR3aa: CASSRLGQGATDTQYF
v_gene: TRBV20-1; abundance: -; j_gene: TRBJ1-2; CDR3aa: CSARTTGGYTF
v_gene: TRBV23-1; abundance: -; j_gene: TRBJ1-1; CDR3aa: CASRPLQWNTEAFF
v_gene: TRBV7-2; abundance: few; j_gene: TRBJ2-2; CDR3aa: CASSERIVTGELFF